This T cell receptor beta chain appears in the sequencing data of a study of cytomegalovirus exposure and HLA in healthy donors. Use of 60 Vbeta and 13 Jbeta primers characterized the PCR. Some clones are missing from TCRdb's copy, which holds only in-frame ones; the method was immunoSEQ multiplex PCR. The sample holds over 130,000 clones, about 76% seen once. What was sequenced was PBMCs. This receptor was identified in a human donor in good health.

CDR3 protein: CASSFLSGGSNYGYTF. CDR3 sequence (DNA): TGTGCCAGCAGCTTCCTTTCAGGAGGATCAAACTATGGCTACACCTTC. The chain recombines TRBV2 with TRBJ1-2; D is unresolved. CDR3 length: 16 amino acids. In germline, CDR1 is SNHLY, CDR2 FYNNEI. The V end lost 6 bases, the J end lost 2 bases, and 19 bases lay between the germline ends.